This T cell receptor beta chain emerged from a study of cytomegalovirus exposure and HLA in healthy donors. Across the study: Clustering assigned about 79% of the 350 to 400 genotyped donors to the Caucasian-associated ancestry cluster. Study-level results: The listing of roughly 160 TCR beta chains classed them as cytomegalovirus-associated. Confirmation in vitro established that a few CMV-associated chains were specific for CMV antigens.

The PCR employed 60 Vbeta primers together with 13 Jbeta primers. The repertoire was sequenced with immunoSEQ multiplex PCR; TCRdb's copy has only in-frame clones and lacks some. The sample includes fewer than 120,000 clones, approximately 79% of them seen just once. Comment on this clone: Its specificity is not known.

V lost 0 bases, J lost 2 bases, and 7 bases stayed unmatched. The CDR3 covers 17 residues. The germline V gene has CDR1 KGHSH and CDR2 LQKENI. The sample consisted of PBMCs. This receptor was obtained from a man aged 25-45 years in good health and CMV-seropositive. The J gene is TRBJ2-5, the V gene TRBV18; TRBD2 matches 9 bases. CDR3 region: CASSPPGGGATQETQYF. The CDR3 DNA is TGTGCCAGCTCACCACCGGGCGGGGGGGCAACGCAAGAGACCCAGTACTTC.